These 30 T cell receptor beta chains were sequenced from one sample in a study of blood T cell repertoires in COVID-19. Generated by immunoSEQ multiplex PCR, the TCRdb table keeps only in-frame clones and is missing some. This table has about 220,000 clones, over 75% appearing once. Sequenced sample: peripheral blood. These receptors were collected from a human donor in a cohort sampled during active COVID-19.

The chain joins TRBV28 to TRBJ2-7; TRBD1 agrees at 7 bases. The CDR3 covers 13 residues. The trim removed 6 bases at V and 6 bases at J, leaving 8 bases unmatched. Germline CDR1 MDHEN, CDR2 SYDVKM. The CDR3: CASRMDRLGEQYF. CDR3 DNA sequence: TGTGCCAGCAGAATGGACAGGCTGGGCGAGCAGTACTTC.

V and J are TRBV7-2 and TRBJ1-2, with 7 bases that match TRBD1. The junction had 6 bases not matched to a gene; V was cut back by 5 bases and J by 6 bases. Looked up from germline, CDR1 is SGHTA and CDR2 is FQGNSA. There are 13 residues in the CDR3. The CDR3 DNA follows: TGTGCCAGCAGCCTCCAGGGGGGCCATGGCTACACCTTC. Its translation is CASSLQGGHGYTF.

This chain connects TRBV24-1 to TRBJ2-7, with D perhaps matching TRBD1 (6 bases). V lost 4 bases, J lost 6 bases, and 15 bases lay in between. The CDR3 sequence is 14 residues long. The germline V gene encodes CDR1 KGHDR and CDR2 SFDVKD. Here the CDR3 DNA reads TGTGCCACCAGTGACCCCGGACAGTCGAGCGAGCAGTACTTC. This sequence encodes CATSDPGQSSEQYF.

In nucleotides, the CDR3 is TGTGCCAGCAGTTTCCCAGGGGGACGGCGGGAGACCCAGTACTTC. It codes for CASSFPGGRRETQYF. The chain carries TRBV28 and TRBJ2-5; 7 positions match TRBD1. CDR1 is MDHEN and CDR2 is SYDVKM in the germline V gene. V was clipped by 3 bases and J by 5 bases; unmatched bases: 9. The CDR3 runs 15 residues.

The rearrangement links TRBV19 to TRBJ1-5; D is ambiguous. The CDR3 loop spans 17 amino acids. Per the germline V gene, CDR1 is LNHDA and CDR2 is SQIVND (reference sequence). Trimming took 0 bases from V and 2 from J, leaving 14 bases between them. Written as DNA, the CDR3 is TGTGCCAGTAGTATAGATTCCGGCCGGAGGGGCAATCAGCCCCAGCATTTT. Translated, it gives CASSIDSGRRGNQPQHF.

The chain joins TRBV19 to TRBJ1-5, with 7 bases that match TRBD1. The CDR3 has 16 amino acids. The V gene's germline CDR1 is LNHDA and CDR2 SQIVND (reference sequence). Germline trimming cut 7 bases from V and 0 bases from J; bases unmatched to any gene: 9. The CDR3 DNA reads TGTGCCAGTATGGGACAGAGACATCATAGCAATCAGCCCCAGCATTTT. This gives the protein CASMGQRHHSNQPQHF.

The chain recombines TRBV7-6 with TRBJ2-1; 7 bases match TRBD2. Unmatched junction bases numbered 13, after V lost 5 bases and J lost 9 bases. Germline V gene lookup returns CDR1 SGHVS and CDR2 FNYEAQ. The CDR3 extends over 15 amino acids. The CDR3 nucleotides are TGTGCCAGCAGCCGGGTGAGCGGGGTCTATGTTGAGCAGTTCTTC. Translating gives CASSRVSGVYVEQFF.

V and J are TRBV9 and TRBJ2-2, with 14 bases identical to TRBD2. The CDR3 covers 16 residues. Germline loops: CDR1 SGDLS, CDR2 YYNGEE. J gave up 6 bases and V 3 bases, and 4 bases lay outside the gene matches. This chain's CDR3 is CASSAPGLAGAGELFF. Written as DNA, the CDR3 is TGTGCCAGCAGCGCACCGGGACTAGCGGGAGCCGGGGAGCTGTTTTTT.

The CDR3 nucleotides are TGTGCCAGCAGCGGTAACAGGGGGCCTGGGGCCAACGTCCTGACTTTC. It translates to CASSGNRGPGANVLTF. The chain is built from TRBV9 and TRBJ2-6; TRBD1 matches at 9 bases. In germline, CDR1 is SGDLS, CDR2 YYNGEE. The ends lost 3 bases at V and 2 bases at J; junction bases unmatched: 3. The CDR3 consists of 16 residues.

This chain uses TRBV6-1 with TRBJ2-1, with 9 bases identical to TRBD1. The CDR3 has 16 residues. J was trimmed by 4 bases and V by 2 bases; bases with no gene match: 6. The germline CDR1 and CDR2 sequences are MNHNS and SASEGT. CDR3 nucleotides: TGTGCCAGCAGTGAAAGGGGACAGGGTGGATACAATGAGCAGTTCTTC. Its translation: CASSERGQGGYNEQFF.

This clone has just one count. V and J are TRBV28 and TRBJ2-5; TRBD1 is a possible D gene (5 bases). This CDR3 has 17 residues. The germline CDR1 and CDR2 sequences are MDHEN and SYDVKM. The ends were cut back, 2 bases at V and 2 bases at J, with 18 bases in the middle. Written as DNA, the CDR3 is TGTGCCAGCAGTTTAAGTGGCGGTCCCAAGGGGCAAGAGACCCAGTACTTC. It translates to CASSLSGGPKGQETQYF.

The chain combines TRBV7-3 with TRBJ1-1; D is perhaps TRBD1 (5 bases). The ends were cut back, 6 bases at V and 1 base at J, with 9 bases in the middle. The CDR3 totals 13 residues. Per the germline V gene, CDR1 is SGHTA and CDR2 is FQGTGA. The CDR3: CASRRDRNTEAFF. The CDR3 region has the DNA TGTGCCAGCAGACGAGACAGGAACACTGAAGCTTTCTTT.

CDR3 bases: TGTGCCAGCTCATCTCACAGGGCTAATCAGCCCCAGCATTTT. This translates into CASSSHRANQPQHF. The chain joins TRBV18 to TRBJ1-5; D may be TRBD1 (6 bases). The CDR3 totals 14 residues. The V end lost 5 bases, the J end lost 4 bases, and 12 bases lay between the germline ends. Per the germline V gene, CDR1 is KGHSH and CDR2 is LQKENI.

The rearrangement links TRBV28 to TRBJ2-7; 8 bases fit TRBD1. The V segment lost 7 bases and the J segment 4 bases; nucleotides outside the gene matches: 3. CDR1 is MDHEN and CDR2 is SYDVKM in the germline V gene. The CDR3 has 12 residues. This chain's CDR3 is CASNYRGYEQYF. The CDR3 DNA reads TGTGCCAGCAACTACAGGGGGTACGAGCAGTACTTC.

The chain couples TRBV5-4 to TRBJ2-7, with D possibly matching TRBD2 (6 bases). Germline V lookup: CDR1 SGHNT, CDR2 YYREEE (reference sequence). The CDR3 totals 16 residues. V lost 1 base and J lost 2, with 16 bases in between. CDR3 DNA: TGTGCCAGCAGCTTGAGCCCCCGGGACTGGACCTACGAGCAGTACTTC. Translated: CASSLSPRDWTYEQYF.

A few counts support this clone. This chain links TRBV19 with TRBJ2-1; TRBD2 agrees at 9 bases. In germline, CDR1 is LNHDA, CDR2 SQIVND (reference sequence). V lost 5 bases, J lost 7 bases, and 6 bases stayed unmatched. The CDR3 is 14 amino acids. This CDR3 reads CASSLRTSANEQFF. As DNA, the CDR3 is TGTGCCAGTAGTCTCCGGACTAGCGCTAATGAGCAGTTCTTC.

The chain has TRBV27 and TRBJ2-7; TRBD2 aligns across 9 bases. The CDR3 is 15 amino acids. Germline CDR1 is MNHEY and CDR2 is SMNVEV (reference sequence). The junction had 5 bases not matched to a gene; V was cut back by 2 bases and J by 3 bases. The CDR3 spells CASSLTLAGLYEQYF. The CDR3 coding sequence is TGTGCCAGCAGTTTAACACTAGCGGGTCTCTACGAGCAGTACTTC.

The rearrangement uses TRBV7-2 and TRBJ2-7, with D unclear. V was clipped by 6 bases and J by 1 base, with 10 bases between them. CDR1 and CDR2 from the germline V gene are SGHTA and FQGNSA. CDR3 length: 13 residues. CDR3 coding DNA: TGTGCCAGCAGGCCCACTTGGTCCTACGAGCAGTACTTC. It codes for CASRPTWSYEQYF.

The chain joins TRBV6-1 to TRBJ2-7; D is perhaps TRBD2 (5 bases). Trimming pared 2 bases from V and 0 bases from J, leaving 11 bases between. This CDR3 has 15 residues. Per germline, CDR1 MNHNS and CDR2 SASEGT. The chain's CDR3 is CASSEMAAGSYEQYF. CDR3 DNA sequence: TGTGCCAGCAGTGAAATGGCGGCGGGCTCCTACGAGCAGTACTTC.

This chain connects TRBV7-2 to TRBJ2-7; no clear D gene. The CDR3 has 13 amino acids. The ends were cut back, 3 bases at V and 6 bases at J, with 12 bases in the middle. Germline-derived CDR1 and CDR2 are SGHTA and FQGNSA. The CDR3, as DNA: TGTGCCAGCAGCTTGCAAGTGGCTAGCGAGCAGTACTTC. It translates to CASSLQVASEQYF.

V usage is TRBV27 and J usage is TRBJ2-5; possibly TRBD2 for D (6 bases). CDR1 is MNHEY, CDR2 SMNVEV, per germline (reference sequence). Trimming shortened V by 5 bases and J by 2 bases, and 12 bases separated the two germline ends. The CDR3 length is 14 residues. In DNA, the CDR3 is TGTGCCAGCAGTCCCGGGACTTATCAAGAGACCCAGTACTTC. Translating it yields CASSPGTYQETQYF.

This clone was counted only a few times. The gene calls are TRBV7-2 and TRBJ1-2; D not resolved. Germline V lookup: CDR1 SGHTA, CDR2 FQGNSA. With 0 bases removed from V and 2 bases from J, the gap between germline ends came to 7 bases. The CDR3 is made up of 14 amino acids. The CDR3 DNA follows: TGTGCCAGCAGCTTAGCCGGGTTAAACTATGGCTACACCTTC. As protein: CASSLAGLNYGYTF. The full variable domain, rest sourced from reference TRBV7-2 and TRBJ1-2, is GAGVSQSPSNKVTEKGKDVELRCDPISGHTALYWYRQSLGQGLEFLIYFQGNSAPDKSGLPSDRFSAERTGGSVSTLTIQRTQQEDSAVYLCASSLAGLNYGYTFGSGTRLTVV.

The V gene is TRBV6-1, the J gene TRBJ1-2; D is perhaps TRBD1 (5 bases). The CDR3 extends over 13 amino acids. Germline loops: CDR1 MNHNS, CDR2 SASEGT. V shed 1 base and J shed 3 bases, with 6 bases lying between them. The CDR3 region is CASSEGQYYGYTF. The CDR3, as DNA: TGTGCCAGCAGTGAAGGACAGTACTATGGCTACACCTTC.

The chain couples TRBV6-5 to TRBJ2-2, with 9 positions matching TRBD1. J lost 6 bases, V lost 5 bases, and 4 bases had no gene match. Germline loops: CDR1 MNHEY, CDR2 SVGAGI. This CDR3 comprises 14 residues. The CDR3: CASSPRQGAGELFF. CDR3 sequence (DNA): TGTGCCAGCAGTCCCCGACAGGGGGCCGGGGAGCTGTTTTTT.

Here the CDR3 reads CASSSNGWSGRELFF. The CDR3 DNA reads TGTGCCAGCAGCTCCAATGGATGGTCCGGGAGGGAGCTGTTTTTT. The chain links TRBV7-3 to TRBJ2-2; maybe TRBD2 (5 bases). CDR1 is SGHTA, CDR2 FQGTGA, per germline. The CDR3 runs to 15 residues. The V and J ends lost 4 bases and 9 bases respectively, with 18 bases between them.

This rearrangement joins TRBV14 to TRBJ2-7, with TRBD1 as a possible D gene (6 bases). Germline values: CDR1 SGHDN, CDR2 FVKESK. The CDR3 has 15 residues. Trimming took off 4 bases at V and 2 bases at J, with 15 bases between the two ends. CDR3 coding DNA: TGTGCCAGCAGCCCAAGTTCGGGACATCCCTACGAGCAGTACTTC. This sequence encodes CASSPSSGHPYEQYF.

J is TRBJ2-7 and V is TRBV28, with 9 bases fitting TRBD2. The J segment lost 4 bases and the V segment lost 2 bases, leaving 6 bases of the junction unmatched. The V gene's germline CDR1 is MDHEN and CDR2 SYDVKM. This CDR3 has 15 residues. The CDR3 nucleotides are TGTGCCAGCAGTTTAGGGGGAAGCGGGAGGTACGAGCAGTACTTC. As protein: CASSLGGSGRYEQYF.

The V and J genes are TRBV15 and TRBJ1-5; no reliable D call. Trimming stripped 0 bases from V and 3 bases from J, with 9 bases between. The germline V gene encodes CDR1 LNHNV and CDR2 YYDKDF (reference sequence). CDR3 size: 15 residues. CDR3 DNA: TGTGCCACCAGCAGAGAGTGGCAGTCCAATCAGCCCCAGCATTTT. Its translation: CATSREWQSNQPQHF.

The rearrangement joins TRBV7-9 to TRBJ2-7; 10 bases map to TRBD1. V dropped 6 bases and J dropped 5; count of bases not matched to a gene: 13. From germline, CDR1 is SEHNR and CDR2 FQNEAQ (reference sequence). The CDR3 spans 16 residues. DNA for the CDR3: TGTGCCAGCAGACCCCCAACGGGACAGGGGTCCCACGAGCAGTACTTC. Translated, it gives CASRPPTGQGSHEQYF.

The rearrangement links TRBV4-3 to TRBJ2-2; 10 positions match TRBD1. CDR1 is LGHNA, CDR2 YSLEER, per germline. This CDR3 has 17 residues. Trimming cost V 2 bases and J 2 bases; bases outside gene matches: 5. This CDR3 reads CASSQPRTGGNTGELFF. Written as DNA, the CDR3 is TGCGCCAGCAGCCAACCCAGGACAGGGGGAAACACCGGGGAGCTGTTTTTT.